A selection of T cell receptor beta chains follows, all from one sample in a study of control samples from healthy donors and cancer patients. Only in-frame clones appear in the TCRdb table, and some are missing; sequencing was by immunoSEQ multiplex PCR. The sample includes 120,000 or so clones, about 92% of them seen just once. Sequencing input: PBMCs. The receptors stem from an elderly man with head and neck cancer. Each CDR3 is given with its conserved first and last residue. D genes are given only for firm matches. Not all rows give a size; the values are once, few, many and, for expanded clones, a class.

>TRBJ2-2|TRBD2|once|TRBV14
CASSPELSGDTGELFF
TGTGCCAGCAGCCCCGAACTGAGCGGGGACACCGGGGAGCTGTTTTTT
>TRBJ2-2|-|-|TRBV15
CATSRDKIGGHAGELFF
TGTGCCACCAGCAGAGATAAGATTGGGGGGCATGCCGGGGAGCTGTTTTTT
>TRBJ1-2|-|-|TRBV30
CAWSGQSGGGYTF
TGTGCCTGGAGTGGACAGTCGGGGGGTGGCTACACCTTC
>TRBJ2-7|-|-|TRBV7-9
CASSLDGGNYEQYF
TGTGCCAGCAGCTTAGACGGCGGAAACTACGAGCAGTACTTC
>TRBJ2-1|TRBD2|-|TRBV7-9
CASSHTISGSSPPTGQFF
TGTGCCAGCAGTCACACTATCAGCGGGAGTAGCCCCCCCACCGGGCAGTTCTTC
>TRBJ2-5|-|-|TRBV10-3
CAISEGTALETQYF
TGTGCCATCAGTGAGGGGACGGCCCTAGAGACCCAGTACTTC
>TRBJ1-4|-|-|TRBV5-1
CASSRDTANEKLFF
TGCGCCAGCAGCCGGGACACCGCAAATGAAAAACTGTTTTTT
>TRBJ2-1|TRBD2|-|TRBV9
CASSVDFRREVNNEQFF
TGTGCCAGCAGCGTAGATTTCAGGCGGGAGGTTAACAATGAGCAGTTCTTC
>TRBJ2-2|-|-|TRBV5-1
CASSLGNTGELFF
TGCGCCAGCAGCTTGGGTAACACCGGGGAGCTGTTTTTT
>TRBJ2-7|-|-|TRBV23-1
CASSKNRGGAPPTYEQYF
TGCGCCAGCTCTAAAAACAGGGGAGGGGCACCTCCTACCTACGAGCAGTACTTC
>TRBJ2-2|-|few|TRBV12-5
CASGPWNTGELFF
TGTGCTAGTGGTCCCTGGAACACCGGGGAGCTGTTTTTT
>TRBJ1-4|-|-|TRBV5-4
CASSRDLGQDEKLFF
TGTGCCAGCAGCCGGGACCTCGGGCAAGATGAAAAACTGTTTTTT
>TRBJ2-5|-|-|TRBV5-4
CASSLVAGETQYF
TGTGCCAGCAGCTTGGTGGCGGGGGAGACCCAGTACTTC
>TRBJ2-7|-|-|TRBV10-3
CAISESTSYEQYF
TGTGCCATCAGTGAGTCAACGTCCTACGAGCAGTACTTC
>TRBJ2-2|-|-|TRBV10-1
CASSGLLGGNTGELFF
TGCGCCAGCAGTGGTCTTTTGGGGGGGAACACCGGGGAGCTGTTTTTT
>TRBJ2-7|TRBD1|-|TRBV18
CASSPGQGDEQYF
TGTGCCAGCTCACCTGGGCAGGGGGACGAGCAGTACTTC
>TRBJ1-1|-|-|TRBV7-8
CASSLDSNTEAFF
TGTGCCAGCAGTTTGGACAGCAACACTGAAGCTTTCTTT
>TRBJ2-7|-|-|TRBV19
CASSMTAAGKEQYF
TGTGCCAGTAGTATGACAGCTGCTGGGAAGGAGCAGTACTTC
>TRBJ2-7|-|once|TRBV30
CAWSLPILAAEQYF
TGTGCCTGGAGCCTTCCAATTTTGGCGGCCGAGCAGTACTTC
>TRBJ1-1|-|once|TRBV27
CASSVGGSTEAFF
TGTGCCAGCAGTGTAGGGGGGAGCACTGAAGCTTTCTTT
>TRBJ2-3|TRBD2|-|TRBV5-1
CASRGDTLAGATDTQYF
TGCGCCAGCAGGGGGGATACCCTAGCGGGTGCCACAGATACGCAGTATTTT
>TRBJ1-3|TRBD1|-|TRBV25-1
CASRSGTASGNTIYF
TGTGCCAGCAGATCCGGGACAGCCTCTGGAAACACCATATATTTT
>TRBJ2-2|-|-|TRBV27
CASSFLLSQGTGELFF
TGTGCCAGCAGTTTTCTTTTGTCACAGGGCACCGGGGAGCTGTTTTTT
>TRBJ2-1|-|-|TRBV10-1
CASRVTRGGEQFF
TGCGCCAGCAGAGTCACCAGGGGGGGAGAGCAGTTCTTC
>TRBJ2-3|TRBD2|once|TRBV10-3
CAIGGLATDTQYF
TGTGCCATCGGAGGACTAGCGACAGATACGCAGTATTTT
>TRBJ2-7|-|-|TRBV19
CASSIRGRYEQYF
TGTGCCAGTAGTATCAGGGGCCGGTACGAGCAGTACTTC
>TRBJ1-1|-|-|TRBV11-2
CASSLGVNAEAFF
TGTGCCAGCAGCTTAGGAGTTAACGCTGAAGCTTTCTTT
>TRBJ1-3|-|-|TRBV5-1
CASSVDRARNTIYF
TGCGCCAGCAGCGTAGACCGGGCGCGAAACACCATATATTTT
>TRBJ2-7|-|-|TRBV4-1
CASSQAQDRAAPYEQYF
TGCGCCAGCAGCCAAGCTCAGGATCGAGCGGCACCTTACGAGCAGTACTTC
>TRBJ2-7|TRBD1|once|TRBV19
CASSIGFAGGNYEQYF
TGTGCCAGTAGTATAGGATTCGCAGGGGGCAACTACGAGCAGTACTTC
>TRBJ2-6|TRBD2|-|TRBV19
CASSSLAVNSGANVLTF
TGTGCCAGTAGTAGTCTAGCGGTGAACTCTGGGGCCAACGTCCTGACTTTC
>TRBJ2-5|-|-|TRBV3-1/TRBV3-2
CASSQAWAEETQYF
TGTGCCAGCAGTCAAGCTTGGGCCGAAGAGACCCAGTACTTC
>TRBJ1-5|-|-|TRBV12-5
CASGLVRSVSNQPQHF
TGTGCTAGTGGTTTGGTACGGTCGGTTAGCAATCAGCCCCAGCATTTT
>TRBJ2-5|TRBD2|-|TRBV7-9
CASSLVDGGTETQYF
TGTGCCAGCAGCTTAGTGGACGGGGGGACGGAGACCCAGTACTTC
>TRBJ2-7|-|-|TRBV19
CASSITGTSYEQYF
TGTGCCAGTAGTATAACAGGGACCTCCTACGAGCAGTACTTC
>TRBJ2-1|-|-|TRBV18
CASSPPAADNEQFF
TGTGCCAGCTCACCACCTGCTGCCGACAATGAGCAGTTCTTC
>TRBJ2-2|-|few|TRBV30
CAWSVRGTGELFF
TGTGCCTGGAGTGTTCGAGGCACCGGGGAGCTGTTTTTT
>TRBJ1-5|TRBD1|-|TRBV27
CASSSEDRTQPQHF
TGTGCCAGCAGTTCCGAGGACAGGACTCAGCCCCAGCATTTT
>TRBJ1-5|-|once|TRBV28
CASSQPRGGGQPQHF
TGTGCCAGCAGCCAGCCGAGGGGAGGGGGTCAGCCCCAGCATTTT
>TRBJ2-5|-|once|TRBV5-1
CASSLAGYRETQYF
TGCGCCAGCAGCTTGGCCGGGTACAGAGAGACCCAGTACTTC
>TRBJ2-4|-|-|TRBV7-9
CASSLVKWENIQYF
TGTGCCAGCAGCTTAGTCAAATGGGAAAACATTCAGTACTTC
>TRBJ2-1|-|-|TRBV18
CASSPGPSHNEQFF
TGTGCCAGCTCACCCGGCCCCAGCCACAATGAGCAGTTCTTC
>TRBJ2-7|TRBD1|-|TRBV6-5
CASSYSGQWDGQYF
TGTGCCAGCAGTTACTCGGGACAGTGGGACGGGCAGTACTTC
>TRBJ1-4|-|-|TRBV12-5
CASAGVTNEKLFF
TGTGCTAGTGCCGGGGTAACTAATGAAAAACTGTTTTTT
>TRBJ1-1|-|-|TRBV14
CASSQEKGRVGAKAFF
TGTGCCAGCAGCCAAGAAAAGGGGCGGGTGGGGGCAAAAGCTTTCTTT
>TRBJ1-2|-|-|TRBV24-1
CATSDGIYGYTF
TGTGCCACCAGTGACGGAATCTATGGCTACACCTTC
>TRBJ1-2|-|-|TRBV10-3
CAISEIRGAGDDYTF
TGTGCCATCAGTGAGATCCGGGGGGCAGGGGATGACTACACCTTC
>TRBJ1-4|TRBD1|-|TRBV18
CASSQTGGGSEKLFF
TGTGCCAGCTCACAAACAGGGGGCGGAAGTGAAAAACTGTTTTTT
>TRBJ1-3|-|-|TRBV6-6
CASSSGSLNTIYF
TGTGCCAGCAGTTCAGGGTCTTTAAACACCATATATTTT
>TRBJ2-3|TRBD2|-|TRBV29-1
CSGAGVTSDTQYF
TGCAGCGGTGCGGGGGTAACGTCAGATACGCAGTATTTT
>TRBJ1-6|-|-|TRBV30
CAWSVSQGGSPLHF
TGTGCCTGGAGTGTGAGTCAAGGTGGATCACCCCTCCACTTT
>TRBJ2-5|TRBD2|-|TRBV10-2
CASSPGLTYQETQYF
TGCGCCAGCAGCCCGGGACTAACCTACCAAGAGACCCAGTACTTC
>TRBJ1-2|-|-|TRBV5-1
CASSSQGGVNGYTF
TGCGCCAGCAGCTCCCAGGGTGGTGTAAATGGCTACACCTTC